Following are 15 T cell receptor beta chains from one sample sequenced in a study of T cells expressing NK-cell markers. After re-calling the 5' RACE reads, TCRdb lists one entry per CDR3 protein, DNA absent. This table holds some 150,000 distinct CDR3 sequences. The sequencing sample was made of blood T cells: a sorted CD56 or NKG2C T cell subset, CD4+ or CD8+ T cells, or bulk PBMC T cells (not recorded which). These receptors were taken from a woman aged 50 to 65 in good health.

The chain has TRBV12-3 or TRBV12-4 and TRBJ2-1; TCRdb outputs TRBD1, but without DNA this stays unchecked. This CDR3 spans 15 amino acids. The CDR3 loop is CASTQGGTLYNEQFF.

The CDR3 protein is CASRFHTIYQGGDFSNQPQHF. The rearrangement joins TRBV12-2 to TRBJ1-5; TCRdb selects TRBD1, and the lack of DNA leaves this call unchecked. TRBV12-2 constitutes a pseudogene. CDR3 length: 21 amino acids.

CDR3: CASSPPVEDTQYF. The chain carries TRBV18 and TRBJ2-3. Germline CDR1 is KGHSH and CDR2 is LQKENI. The CDR3 extends over 13 amino acids. The full variable domain, with the rest looked up from reference TRBV18 and TRBJ2-3, is NAGVMQNPRHLVRRRGQEARLRCSPMKGHSHVYWYRQLPEEGLKFMVYLQKENIIDESGMPKERFSAEFPKEGPSILRIQQVVRGDSAAYFCASSPPVEDTQYFGPGTRLTVL.

J is TRBJ2-2 and V is TRBV12-5; TCRdb outputs TRBD2, but without DNA this stays unchecked. The CDR3 is made up of 13 amino acids. CDR1 and CDR2 from the germline V gene are LGHNT and FRNRAP. CDR3 loop: CASGGLGTGELFF.

The chain has TRBV7-9 and TRBJ2-5; TCRdb proposes TRBD1, but this gene call is untestable without DNA. This CDR3 has 19 residues. Germline V gives CDR1 SEHNR, CDR2 FQNEAQ (reference sequence). CDR3 in amino acids: CASSLPPGQVFLYQETQYF.

The chain is built from TRBV10-3 and TRBJ2-6; without DNA, the TCRdb call of TRBD1 cannot be checked. CDR1 and CDR2 from the germline V gene are ENHRY and SYGVKD. The CDR3 extends over 14 amino acids. The CDR3 protein is CAISPRGGANVLTF.

The chain links TRBV24-1 to TRBJ2-3; TCRdb lists TRBD1, though no DNA is available to test this call. The CDR3 sequence is 15 residues long. CDR1 and CDR2 (germline): KGHDR, SFDVKD. The CDR3 protein is CATSDASTGWDTQYF.

V is TRBV4-1 and J is TRBJ1-1; TCRdb's D call, TRBD1, is unchecked because there is no DNA. Germline values: CDR1 MGHRA, CDR2 YSYEKL. This CDR3 has 14 residues. CDR3: CASSQAPTGTEAFF.

The chain is built from TRBV5-1 and TRBJ1-2; there is no DNA to check the TCRdb D call of TRBD1. Germline V gives CDR1 SGHRS, CDR2 YFSETQ. The length of the CDR3 is 16 residues. This CDR3 reads CASSEGHRFFNYGYTF.

V gene TRBV6-5 combines with J gene TRBJ2-5. Per germline, CDR1 MNHEY and CDR2 SVGAGI. The CDR3 is 13 amino acids. CDR3 region: CASSLNLRETQYF.

The gene calls are TRBV4-1 and TRBJ2-3. This CDR3 has 16 residues. CDR1 is MGHRA, CDR2 YSYEKL, per germline. CDR3 region: CASSPNKDVSTDTQYF.

This sequence joins TRBV4-2 and TRBJ1-1. Germline V gene data show CDR1 as LGHNA and CDR2 as YNFKEQ. This CDR3 is 14 amino acids long. CDR3 protein: CASSHRGGNTEAFF.

CDR3 region: CASSDSPSSYNEQFF. V is TRBV10-2 and J is TRBJ2-1. CDR3 length equals 15 residues. Germline loops: CDR1 WSHSY, CDR2 SAAADI.

The chain carries TRBV6-1 and TRBJ2-7; the TCRdb D gene call, TRBD2, has no DNA to confirm it. CDR3 length: 18 amino acids. The germline V gene has CDR1 MNHNS and CDR2 SASEGT. The CDR3 is CASSEVRIAGKTSYEQYF.

The chain employs TRBV20-1 and TRBJ1-2. CDR3 size: 14 residues. Germline V gene sequence: CDR1 DFQATT, CDR2 SNEGSKA (reference sequence). The CDR3 is CSAGVWGWEDGYTF.